One and the same sample provided the 28 T cell receptor beta chains below, sequenced in a study of cytotoxic CD8 clonotypes in ibrutinib-treated CLL. This table comes from immunoSEQ multiplex PCR, and its TCRdb copy is limited to in-frame clones, with some not included. This sample carries more than 300,000 clones, 70% to 80% of them seen once, and the ten largest clones take over 5%. The sample here was PBMCs, taken before ibrutinib treatment. Source of these receptors: a human donor with chronic lymphocytic leukemia.

This clone was counted only a few times. This sequence joins TRBV5-8 and TRBJ2-3; 11 nucleotides line up with TRBD2. The J segment lost 1 base and the V segment lost 3 bases, leaving 4 bases of the junction unmatched. Germline V gene data show CDR1 as SGHTS and CDR2 as YDEGEE. This CDR3 comprises 16 residues. DNA for the CDR3: TGTGCCAGCAGCTCGGGACTAGCGGTGCGCACAGATACGCAGTATTTT. Amino acid sequence: CASSSGLAVRTDTQYF.

The count of this clone is one. The chain couples TRBV10-1 to TRBJ2-1; a possible D gene is TRBD2 (6 bases). This CDR3 spans 16 amino acids. The germline gives CDR1 WNHNN, CDR2 SYGVQD (reference sequence). V dropped 2 bases and J dropped 5 bases, with 16 bases sitting between them. The CDR3 spells CASSEAGKPPHNEQFF. The DNA of the CDR3 is TGCGCCAGCAGTGAGGCGGGGAAACCCCCCCACAATGAGCAGTTCTTC.

The chain carries TRBV28 and TRBJ2-5; no definite D call. The CDR3 runs to 13 residues. Trimming left V 3 bases short and J 5 bases short, with 10 bases between. Germline V CDR1 and CDR2: MDHEN, SYDVKM. The CDR3 reads CASSFLGSETQYF. CDR3 DNA sequence: TGTGCCAGCAGTTTCCTCGGATCGGAGACCCAGTACTTC.

This chain uses TRBV11-2 with TRBJ2-7; 10 bases are shared with TRBD1. CDR1 is SGHAT and CDR2 is FQNNGV in the germline V gene. The CDR3 extends over 14 amino acids. The ends lost 5 bases at V and 3 bases at J; junction bases unmatched: 4. Written as DNA, the CDR3 is TGTGCCAGCAGCAAAGGACAGGGGGGCTACGAGCAGTACTTC. As protein: CASSKGQGGYEQYF.

This clone was found a few times. The gene calls are TRBV6-5 and TRBJ2-2; no firm D call. Germline assignment: CDR1 MNHEY and CDR2 SVGAGI. The CDR3 is 15 amino acids. V was clipped by 2 bases and J by 8 bases, with 15 bases between them. The CDR3 is CASSYSVGQLGELFF. The CDR3 nucleotides are TGTGCCAGCAGTTACAGTGTTGGGCAGCTAGGGGAGCTGTTTTTT.

The chain combines TRBV18 with TRBJ2-7; D might be TRBD1 or TRBD2, each matching 5 bases. From germline, CDR1 is KGHSH and CDR2 LQKENI. The CDR3 is 14 residues long. V gave up 0 bases and J gave up 0 bases, with 6 bases separating them. CDR3 region: CASSPPGVSYEQYF. Here the CDR3 DNA reads TGTGCCAGCTCACCACCGGGGGTCTCCTACGAGCAGTACTTC.

V gene TRBV6-5 combines with J gene TRBJ2-7; 8 positions match TRBD2. This CDR3 comprises 15 residues. V dropped 6 bases and J dropped 0; count of bases not matched to a gene: 7. The germline V gene has CDR1 MNHEY and CDR2 SVGAGI. The chain's CDR3 is CASRTQLAASYEQYF. Here the CDR3 DNA reads TGTGCCAGCAGGACCCAACTAGCGGCCTCCTACGAGCAGTACTTC.

Comment on this clone: At the DNA level, this CDR3 is encoded by other sequences in the same sample as well. This chain joins TRBV5-6 and TRBJ1-5; 9 nucleotides agree with TRBD1. J lost 6 bases, V lost 3 bases, and 7 bases had no gene match. CDR1 and CDR2 (germline): SGHDT, YYEEEE. The CDR3 contains 15 residues. The CDR3 DNA reads as TGTGCCAGCAGCTCAGGGACAGGGTTTGGTCAGCCCCAGCATTTT. This gives the protein CASSSGTGFGQPQHF.

CDR3 region: CASKGLANYGYTF. The CDR3 DNA is TGTGCCAGCAAGGGCTTAGCTAACTATGGCTACACCTTC. This chain uses TRBV2 with TRBJ1-2; D is unresolved. Trimming took 7 bases from V and 0 from J, leaving 9 bases between them. CDR1 SNHLY and CDR2 FYNNEI come from the germline V gene. The CDR3 runs 13 residues.

The genes are TRBV7-2 and TRBJ2-2, with D perhaps matching TRBD2 (5 bases). Germline lookup yields CDR1 SGHTA and CDR2 FQGNSA. This CDR3 comprises 13 residues. Trimming shortened V by 3 bases and J by 6 bases, and 8 bases separated the two germline ends. The CDR3 nucleotides are TGTGCCAGCAGCTTCCTGGACTCCGGGGAGCTGTTTTTT. The encoded protein is CASSFLDSGELFF. The whole variable domain, remainder taken from reference TRBV7-2 and TRBJ2-2, is GAGVSQSPSNKVTEKGKDVELRCDPISGHTALYWYRQSLGQGLEFLIYFQGNSAPDKSGLPSDRFSAERTGGSVSTLTIQRTQQEDSAVYLCASSFLDSGELFFGEGSRLTVL.

The chain has TRBV28 and TRBJ1-5; unclear D gene. CDR1 MDHEN and CDR2 SYDVKM come from the germline V gene. Trimming shortened V by 10 bases and J by 7 bases, and 14 bases separated the two germline ends. The CDR3 is made up of 12 amino acids. CDR3 sequence: CATQLGGQPQHF. CDR3 nucleotides: TGTGCCACCCAGTTGGGTGGGCAGCCCCAGCATTTT.

V is TRBV6-6 and J is TRBJ2-3, with D perhaps being TRBD1 or TRBD2 (6 bases each). From germline, CDR1 is MNHNY and CDR2 SVGAGI (reference sequence). V lost 6 bases and J lost 7, with 17 bases in between. CDR3 length: 14 amino acids. This CDR3 reads CASSQGHGSYTQYF. The CDR3, as DNA: TGTGCCAGCAGCCAGGGACACGGGAGCTATACGCAGTATTTT.

The CDR3 sequence is CAIKEGPVSTGELFF. The CDR3, as DNA: TGTGCCATCAAAGAGGGACCCGTTAGCACCGGGGAGCTGTTTTTT. The chain uses TRBV10-3 and TRBJ2-2; possibly TRBD1 or TRBD2 for D (5 bases each). The germline V gene encodes CDR1 ENHRY and CDR2 SYGVKD. Trimming removed 7 bases from V and 4 bases from J, with 16 bases in between. The CDR3 consists of 15 residues.

The chain links TRBV27 to TRBJ1-2; 9 nucleotides line up with TRBD1. The CDR3 runs 14 residues. The trim removed 0 bases at V and 6 bases at J, leaving 2 bases unmatched. The germline V gene has CDR1 MNHEY and CDR2 SMNVEV (reference sequence). DNA of the CDR3: TGTGCCAGCAGTTTATCTTACAGGGGGCATGGCTACACCTTC. Amino acid sequence: CASSLSYRGHGYTF.

This chain links TRBV6-5 with TRBJ2-3, with a weak D call TRBD1 (6 bases). Germline V gene data show CDR1 as MNHEY and CDR2 as SVGAGI. This CDR3 comprises 12 residues. V lost 4 bases and J lost 8, with 10 bases in between. CDR3 loop: CASSSTGLTQYF. CDR3 DNA: TGTGCCAGCAGTTCGACAGGCCTTACGCAGTATTTT.

The chain uses TRBV19 and TRBJ2-7, with 7 nucleotides matching TRBD2. This CDR3 has 15 residues. V was clipped by 6 bases and J by 0 bases; unmatched bases: 8. CDR1 LNHDA and CDR2 SQIVND come from the germline V gene (reference sequence). The CDR3 sequence is CASRLLATSSYEQYF. The CDR3 nucleotides are TGTGCCAGTAGGTTACTAGCGACAAGCTCCTACGAGCAGTACTTC.

This clone was seen a few times. V usage is TRBV6-5 and J usage is TRBJ2-7, with D perhaps matching TRBD1 (5 bases). This CDR3 has 13 amino acids. CDR1 is MNHEY, CDR2 SVGAGI, per germline. V was pared by 6 bases and J by 3 bases, with 12 bases between. As DNA, the CDR3 is TGTGCCAGCAGCCGCACAGGAGACTACGAGCAGTACTTC. Translating gives CASSRTGDYEQYF.

The chain employs TRBV7-2 and TRBJ2-2, with 7 bases identical to TRBD2. The CDR3 covers 17 residues. From germline, CDR1 is SGHTA and CDR2 FQGNSA. Trimming took 4 bases from V and 7 from J; bases not matched to a gene: 15. CDR3 in amino acids: CASSSGWAAGAVGELFF. CDR3 DNA: TGTGCCAGCAGCTCGGGTTGGGCTGCGGGAGCGGTCGGGGAGCTGTTTTTT.

The genes are TRBV10-1 and TRBJ2-7, with D hard to call. The CDR3 contains 14 residues. Trimming stripped 1 base from V and 6 bases from J, with 13 bases between. Germline CDR1 reads WNHNN; CDR2 reads SYGVQD (reference sequence). The CDR3 is CASSEFLANSEQYF. CDR3 bases: TGCGCCAGCAGTGAGTTTTTAGCTAATAGCGAGCAGTACTTC.

V usage is TRBV2 and J usage is TRBJ2-7, with TRBD2 matching 9 bases. V lost 3 bases to trimming and J lost 4 bases; unmatched junction nucleotides: 13. CDR1 is SNHLY and CDR2 is FYNNEI in the germline V gene. The length of the CDR3 is 17 residues. The CDR3 reads CASSDWLAGTPGYEQYF. DNA for the CDR3: TGTGCCAGCAGTGATTGGCTAGCGGGAACCCCCGGGTACGAGCAGTACTTC.

V usage is TRBV18 and J usage is TRBJ1-3; tentative D call: TRBD1 (6 bases). The germline V gene encodes CDR1 KGHSH and CDR2 LQKENI. The CDR3 covers 16 residues. V was shortened by 3 bases and J by 4 bases, with 16 bases between the two germline ends. As DNA, the CDR3 is TGTGCCAGCTCACCCCAACCGACAGGTTTCGGAAACACCATATATTTT. Translating it yields CASSPQPTGFGNTIYF.

The chain recombines TRBV10-1 with TRBJ2-3, with D unresolved. This CDR3 has 12 residues. V lost 5 bases, J lost 5 bases, and 8 bases lay in between. The V gene's germline CDR1 is WNHNN and CDR2 SYGVQD (reference sequence). DNA of the CDR3: TGCGCCAGCAGTAGATTGGGAGATACGCAGTATTTT. Protein: CASSRLGDTQYF.

The chain recombines TRBV4-3 with TRBJ1-5, with a possible D match to TRBD1 (5 bases). The CDR3 is 17 residues long. Per the germline V gene, CDR1 is LGHNA and CDR2 is YSLEER. The V gene lost 0 bases and the J gene lost 6 bases, with 18 bases spanning the gap. This chain's CDR3 is CASSQDRIGRAVQPQHF. DNA for the CDR3: TGCGCCAGCAGCCAAGATCGGATAGGCAGGGCCGTTCAGCCCCAGCATTTT.

The rearrangement uses TRBV15 and TRBJ2-1; D remains unclear. The V and J ends lost 5 bases and 1 base respectively, with 15 bases between them. The length of the CDR3 is 16 residues. CDR1 LNHNV and CDR2 YYDKDF come from the germline V gene (reference sequence). CDR3 loop: CATSPSRVHSYNEQFF. In DNA, the CDR3 is TGTGCCACCAGCCCGAGCCGCGTTCATTCCTACAATGAGCAGTTCTTC.

The rearrangement uses TRBV9 and TRBJ2-1; D is possibly TRBD1 or TRBD2 (5 bases each). Trimming cost V 7 bases and J 7 bases, with 12 bases left between them. This CDR3 is built from 12 residues. CDR1 is SGDLS and CDR2 is YYNGEE in the germline V gene. The CDR3 protein is CASEGLRNEQFF. In DNA, the CDR3 is TGTGCCAGCGAGGGGCTGCGGAATGAGCAGTTCTTC.

The CDR3 DNA follows: TGTGCCAGCAGTCCCCGGACAGGGCATGGCTACACCTTC. Translating gives CASSPRTGHGYTF. This rearrangement joins TRBV27 to TRBJ1-2, with TRBD1 matching over 8 bases. With V trimmed by 5 bases and J by 6 bases, 5 bases remained unmatched. The CDR3 loop spans 13 amino acids. CDR1 MNHEY and CDR2 SMNVEV come from the germline V gene (reference sequence).

V is TRBV6-6 and J is TRBJ1-5, with D hard to call. This CDR3 spans 12 amino acids. V was shortened by 8 bases and J by 6 bases, with 11 bases between the two germline ends. Germline V gene lookup returns CDR1 MNHNY and CDR2 SVGAGI (reference sequence). In DNA form, the CDR3 reads TGTGCCAGCCGAGGAGGAGGTCAGCCCCAGCATTTT. This encodes CASRGGGQPQHF.

The gene calls are TRBV25-1 and TRBJ2-7; 9 bases are a match to TRBD2. Trimming removed 3 bases from V and 0 bases from J; junction bases left unmatched: 3. In germline, CDR1 is MGHDK, CDR2 SYGVNS. This CDR3 spans 15 amino acids. The CDR3, as DNA: TGTGCCAGCAGTGATAGCGGGGGTTTCTCCTACGAGCAGTACTTC. Amino acid sequence: CASSDSGGFSYEQYF.